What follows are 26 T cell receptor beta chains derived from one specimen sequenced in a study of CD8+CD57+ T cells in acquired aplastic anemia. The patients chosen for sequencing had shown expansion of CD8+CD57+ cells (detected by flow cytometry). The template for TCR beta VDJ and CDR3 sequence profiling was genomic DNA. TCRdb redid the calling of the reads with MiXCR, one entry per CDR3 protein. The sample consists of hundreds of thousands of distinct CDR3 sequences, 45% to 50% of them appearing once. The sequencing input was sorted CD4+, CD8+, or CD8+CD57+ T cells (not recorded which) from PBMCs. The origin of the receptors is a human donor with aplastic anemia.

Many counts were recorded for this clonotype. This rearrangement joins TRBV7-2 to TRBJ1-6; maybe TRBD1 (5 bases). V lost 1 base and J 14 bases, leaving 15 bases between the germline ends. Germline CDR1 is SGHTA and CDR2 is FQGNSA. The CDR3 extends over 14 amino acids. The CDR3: CASSLGRFKQALHF. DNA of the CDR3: TGTGCCAGCAGCTTAGGCAGGTTCAAACAGGCCCTCCACTTT.

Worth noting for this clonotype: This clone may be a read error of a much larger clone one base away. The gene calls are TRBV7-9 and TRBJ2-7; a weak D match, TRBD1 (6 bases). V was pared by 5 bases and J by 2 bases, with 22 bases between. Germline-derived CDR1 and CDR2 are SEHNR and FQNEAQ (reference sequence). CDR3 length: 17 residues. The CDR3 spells CASSPPSDRSGTYEQYF. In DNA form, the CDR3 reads TGTGCCAGCAGCCCCCCCTCGGACAGAAGCGGTACCTACGAGCAGTACTTC.

CDR3 sequence: CATSRARASGANVLTF. The CDR3 DNA sequence: TGTGCCACCAGCAGAGCCAGAGCCTCTGGGGCCAACGTCCTGACTTTC. The chain recombines TRBV15 with TRBJ2-6; D gene ambiguous. The CDR3 loop spans 16 amino acids. Trimming left V 1 base short and J 0 bases short, with 7 bases between. Germline V gene sequence: CDR1 LNHNV, CDR2 YYDKDF (reference sequence).

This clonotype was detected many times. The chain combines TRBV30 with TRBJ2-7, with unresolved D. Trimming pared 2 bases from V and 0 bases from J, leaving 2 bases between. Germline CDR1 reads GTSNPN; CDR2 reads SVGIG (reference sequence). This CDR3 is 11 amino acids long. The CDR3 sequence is CAWSYSYEQYF. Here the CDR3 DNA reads TGTGCCTGGAGTTACTCCTACGAGCAGTACTTC. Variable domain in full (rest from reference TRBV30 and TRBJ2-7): SQTIHQWPATLVQPVGSPLSLECTVEGTSNPNLYWYRQAAGRGLQLLFYSVGIGQISSEVPQNLSASRPQDRQFILSSKKLLLSDSGFYLCAWSYSYEQYFGPGTRLTVT.

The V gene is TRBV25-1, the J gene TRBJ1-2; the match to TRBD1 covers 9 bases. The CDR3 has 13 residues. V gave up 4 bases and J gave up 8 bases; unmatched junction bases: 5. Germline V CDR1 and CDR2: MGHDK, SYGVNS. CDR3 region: CASSAGTGLGYTF. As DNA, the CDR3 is TGTGCCAGCAGTGCCGGGACAGGGTTGGGCTACACCTTC.

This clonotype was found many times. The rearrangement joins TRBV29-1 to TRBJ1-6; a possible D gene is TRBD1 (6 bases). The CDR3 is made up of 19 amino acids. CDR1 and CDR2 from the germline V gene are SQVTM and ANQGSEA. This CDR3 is CTGRGAGHIGGIHNSPLHF. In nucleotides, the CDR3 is TGCACCGGTAGGGGGGCAGGCCACATTGGAGGTATCCATAATTCACCCCTCCACTTT.

The CDR3 DNA reads as TGTGCCAGCAGTTACCCCCCCGGACAGACGACCGGGGAGCTGTTTTTT. This sequence encodes CASSYPPGQTTGELFF. The gene calls are TRBV6-2 or TRBV6-3 and TRBJ2-2, with a weak D call TRBD1 (6 bases). This CDR3 has 16 residues. Germline V lookup: CDR1 MNHEY, CDR2 SVGEGT. Trimming shortened V by 2 bases and J by 5 bases, and 15 bases separated the two germline ends.

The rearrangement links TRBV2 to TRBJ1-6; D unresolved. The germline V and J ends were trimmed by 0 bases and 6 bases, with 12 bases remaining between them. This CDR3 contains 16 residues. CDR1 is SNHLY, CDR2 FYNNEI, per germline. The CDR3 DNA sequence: TGTGCCAGCAGTGAAGCGCGTTGGGTCGGTAATTCACCCCTCCACTTT. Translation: CASSEARWVGNSPLHF.

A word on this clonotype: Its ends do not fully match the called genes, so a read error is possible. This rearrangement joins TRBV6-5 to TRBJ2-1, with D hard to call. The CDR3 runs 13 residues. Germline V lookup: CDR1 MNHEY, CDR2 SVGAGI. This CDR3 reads CASSLGSYNEQSF. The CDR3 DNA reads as TGTGCCAGCAGCTTAGGTTCCTACAATGAGCAGTCCTTC.

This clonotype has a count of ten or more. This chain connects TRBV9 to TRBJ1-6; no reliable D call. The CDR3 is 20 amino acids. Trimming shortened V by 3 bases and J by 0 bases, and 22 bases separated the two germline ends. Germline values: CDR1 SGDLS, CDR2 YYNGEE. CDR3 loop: CASSGGPYSRNRSYNSPLHF. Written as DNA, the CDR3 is TGTGCCAGCAGCGGTGGCCCGTACAGTAGGAATCGCTCCTATAATTCACCCCTCCACTTT.

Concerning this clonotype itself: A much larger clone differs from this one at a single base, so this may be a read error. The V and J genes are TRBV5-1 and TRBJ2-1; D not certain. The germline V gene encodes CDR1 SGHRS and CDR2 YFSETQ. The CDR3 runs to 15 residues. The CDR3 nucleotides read TGCGCCGGCAGCTTGCTCGAAAGCTCCTACAATGAGCAGTTCTTC. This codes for CAGSLLESSYNEQFF.

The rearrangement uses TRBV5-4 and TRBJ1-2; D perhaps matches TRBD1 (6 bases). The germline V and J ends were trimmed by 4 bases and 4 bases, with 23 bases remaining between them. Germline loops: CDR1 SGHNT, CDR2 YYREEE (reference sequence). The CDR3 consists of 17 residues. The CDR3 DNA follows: TGTGCCAGCAGCCGGCTGTCCGCGGGGGGCGCTGGCTATGGCTACACCTTC. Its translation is CASSRLSAGGAGYGYTF.

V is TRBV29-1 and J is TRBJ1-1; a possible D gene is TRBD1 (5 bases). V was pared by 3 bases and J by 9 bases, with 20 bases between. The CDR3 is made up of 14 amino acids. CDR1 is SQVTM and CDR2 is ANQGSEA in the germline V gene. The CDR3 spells CSVDTRQTIRQAFF. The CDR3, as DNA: TGCAGCGTTGACACGAGACAGACCATTCGACAAGCTTTCTTT.

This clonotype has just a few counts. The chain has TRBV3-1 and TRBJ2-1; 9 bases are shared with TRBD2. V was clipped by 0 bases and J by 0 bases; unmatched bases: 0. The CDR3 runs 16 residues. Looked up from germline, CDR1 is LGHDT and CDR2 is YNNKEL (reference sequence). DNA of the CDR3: TGTGCCAGCAGCCAAGATAGCGGGAGCTCCTACAATGAGCAGTTCTTC. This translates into CASSQDSGSSYNEQFF.

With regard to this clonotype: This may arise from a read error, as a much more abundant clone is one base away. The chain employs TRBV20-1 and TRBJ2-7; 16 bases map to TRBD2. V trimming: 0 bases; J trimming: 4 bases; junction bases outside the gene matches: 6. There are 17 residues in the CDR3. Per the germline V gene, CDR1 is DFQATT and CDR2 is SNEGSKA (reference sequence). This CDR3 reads CSAREGTSGRERYEQYF. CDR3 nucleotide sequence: TGCAGTGCTAGAGAGGGGACTAGCGGGAGGGAGAGGTACGAGCAGTACTTC.

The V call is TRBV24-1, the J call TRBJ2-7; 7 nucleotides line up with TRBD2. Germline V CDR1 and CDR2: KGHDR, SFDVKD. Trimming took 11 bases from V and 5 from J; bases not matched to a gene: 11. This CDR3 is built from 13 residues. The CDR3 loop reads CASRRLAHHEQYF. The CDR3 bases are TGTGCCAGCCGCCGACTAGCTCACCACGAGCAGTACTTC.

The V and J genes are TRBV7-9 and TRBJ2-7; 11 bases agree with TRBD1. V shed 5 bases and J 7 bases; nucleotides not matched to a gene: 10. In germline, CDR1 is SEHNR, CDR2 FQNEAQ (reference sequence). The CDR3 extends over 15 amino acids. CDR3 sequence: CASSQYGTGGDEQYF. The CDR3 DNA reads TGTGCCAGCAGCCAGTACGGGACAGGGGGGGATGAGCAGTACTTC.

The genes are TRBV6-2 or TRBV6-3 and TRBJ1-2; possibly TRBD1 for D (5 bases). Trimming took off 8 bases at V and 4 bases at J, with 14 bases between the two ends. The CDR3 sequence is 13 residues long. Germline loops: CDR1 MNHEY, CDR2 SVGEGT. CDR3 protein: CASGETVSYGYTF. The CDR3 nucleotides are TGTGCCAGCGGGGAGACAGTCAGCTATGGCTACACCTTC.

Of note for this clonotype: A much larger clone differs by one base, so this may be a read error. CDR3 residues: CDSSVGGFNTEAFF. The CDR3 DNA reads TGTGACAGCAGCGTAGGGGGGTTTAACACTGAAGCTTTCTTT. The chain recombines TRBV9 with TRBJ1-1; TRBD1 is a possible D gene (6 bases). Germline lookup yields CDR1 SGDLS and CDR2 YYNGEE. CDR3 length equals 14 residues. Complete variable domain (other parts from reference TRBV9 and TRBJ1-1): DSGVTQTPKHLITATGQRVTLRCSPRSGDLSVYWYQQSLDQGLQFLIQYYNGEERAKGNILERFSAQQFPDLHSELNLSSLELGDSALYFCDSSVGGFNTEAFFGQGTRLTVV.

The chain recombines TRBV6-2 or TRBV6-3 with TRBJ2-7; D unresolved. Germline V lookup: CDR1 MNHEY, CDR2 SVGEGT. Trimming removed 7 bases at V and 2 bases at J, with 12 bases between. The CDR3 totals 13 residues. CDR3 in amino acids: CASIKPPAYEQYF. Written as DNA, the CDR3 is TGTGCCAGCATTAAACCCCCAGCCTACGAGCAGTACTTC.

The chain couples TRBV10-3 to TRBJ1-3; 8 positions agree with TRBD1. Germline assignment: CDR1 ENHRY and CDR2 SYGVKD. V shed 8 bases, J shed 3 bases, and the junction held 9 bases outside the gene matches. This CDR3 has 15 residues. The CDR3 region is CAISGADRVGNTIYF. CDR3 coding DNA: TGTGCCATCTCAGGTGCGGACAGGGTTGGAAACACCATATATTTT.

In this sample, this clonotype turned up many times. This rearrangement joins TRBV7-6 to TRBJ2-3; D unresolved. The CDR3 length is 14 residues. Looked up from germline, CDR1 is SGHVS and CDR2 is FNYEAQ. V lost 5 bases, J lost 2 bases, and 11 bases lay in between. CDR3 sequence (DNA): TGTGCCAGCAGCCCCGACCCAACCACAGATACGCAGTATTTT. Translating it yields CASSPDPTTDTQYF.

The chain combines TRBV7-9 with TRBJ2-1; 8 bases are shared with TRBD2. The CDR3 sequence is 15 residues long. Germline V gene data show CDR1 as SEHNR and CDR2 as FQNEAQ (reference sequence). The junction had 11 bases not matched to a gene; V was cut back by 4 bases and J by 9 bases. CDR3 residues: CASSSHLAGGSEQFF. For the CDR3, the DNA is TGTGCCAGCAGCTCCCACCTAGCGGGCGGCAGTGAGCAGTTCTTC.

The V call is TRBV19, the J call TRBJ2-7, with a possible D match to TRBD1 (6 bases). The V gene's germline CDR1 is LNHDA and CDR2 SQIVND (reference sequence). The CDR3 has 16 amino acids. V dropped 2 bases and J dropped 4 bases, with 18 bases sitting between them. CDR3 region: CASSIRGTPLSYEQYF. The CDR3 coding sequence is TGTGCCAGTAGTATAAGGGGGACACCACTTTCTTACGAGCAGTACTTC.

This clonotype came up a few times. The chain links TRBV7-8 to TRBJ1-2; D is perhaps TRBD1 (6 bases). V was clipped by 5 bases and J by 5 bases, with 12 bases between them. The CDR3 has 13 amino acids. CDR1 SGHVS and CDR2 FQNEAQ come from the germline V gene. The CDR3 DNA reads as TGTGCCAGCAGCCCGACCAGGGGTTATGGCTACACCTTC. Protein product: CASSPTRGYGYTF.

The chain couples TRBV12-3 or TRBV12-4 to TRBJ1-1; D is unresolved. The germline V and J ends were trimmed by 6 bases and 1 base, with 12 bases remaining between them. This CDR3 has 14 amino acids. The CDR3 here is CASSLHSGNTEAFF. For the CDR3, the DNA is TGTGCCAGCAGCCTACACTCGGGGAACACTGAAGCTTTCTTT.